This TCR beta chain was sequenced for a study of T cell repertoires in cytomegalovirus infection. Background on the study: In public TCR beta signatures, there were indications of both CMV infection and matching HLA type. Study-level results: HLA-C-restricted CMV clonotypes gave the most frequent clonotype in two of eight donors.

The V gene end was trimmed by 3 bases and the J gene end by 3 bases; junction bases not matched to a gene: 2. Germline CDR1 reads ENHRY; CDR2 reads SYGVKD. The CDR3 covers 14 residues. TCRdb re-called the reads with MiXCR, one entry per CDR3 protein. The sample carries 500,000 to 600,000 distinct CDR3 sequences, approximately 15% recorded once. There are many counts of this clonotype. As yet, its antigen is unknown. The receptor comes from a human donor in good health (CMV status not recorded). Some clones in this sample may be carry-over from other donors' samples. Specimen: CD8+ T cells from PBMCs. The chain employs TRBV10-3 and TRBJ2-3; TRBD1 matches 8 bases. The CDR3 region is CAISDRGRTDTQYF. The CDR3 region has the DNA TGTGCCATCAGTGACAGGGGGCGAACAGATACGCAGTATTTT.